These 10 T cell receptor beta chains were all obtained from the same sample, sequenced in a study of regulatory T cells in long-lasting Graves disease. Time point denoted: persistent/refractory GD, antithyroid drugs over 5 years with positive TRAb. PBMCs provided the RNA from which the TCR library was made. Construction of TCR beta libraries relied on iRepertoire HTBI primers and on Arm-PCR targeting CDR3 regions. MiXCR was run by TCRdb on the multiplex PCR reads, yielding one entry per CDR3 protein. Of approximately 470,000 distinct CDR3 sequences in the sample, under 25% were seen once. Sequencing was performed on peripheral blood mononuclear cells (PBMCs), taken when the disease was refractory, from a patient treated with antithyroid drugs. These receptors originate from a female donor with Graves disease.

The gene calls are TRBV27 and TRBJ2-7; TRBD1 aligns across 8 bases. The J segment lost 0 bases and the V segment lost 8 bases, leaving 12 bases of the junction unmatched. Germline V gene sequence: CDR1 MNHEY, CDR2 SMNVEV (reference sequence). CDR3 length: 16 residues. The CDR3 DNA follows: TGTGCCAGCCGATCCCCCCGACAGGGGACCTCCTACGAGCAGTACTTC. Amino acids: CASRSPRQGTSYEQYF.

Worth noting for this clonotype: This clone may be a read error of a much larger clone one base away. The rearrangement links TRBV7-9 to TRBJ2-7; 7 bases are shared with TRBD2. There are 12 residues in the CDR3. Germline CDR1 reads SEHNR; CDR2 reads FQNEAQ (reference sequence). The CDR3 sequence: CACSWGGDEQYF. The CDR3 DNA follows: TGTGCCTGCAGCTGGGGGGGGGACGAGCAGTACTTC.

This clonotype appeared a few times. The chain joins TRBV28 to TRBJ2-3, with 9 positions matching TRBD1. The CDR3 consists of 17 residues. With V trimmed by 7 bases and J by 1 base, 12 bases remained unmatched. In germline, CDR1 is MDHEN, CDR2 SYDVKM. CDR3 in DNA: TGTGCCAGCACCGCCTCGGACAGGGGATTAGGCACAGATACGCAGTATTTT. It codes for CASTASDRGLGTDTQYF.

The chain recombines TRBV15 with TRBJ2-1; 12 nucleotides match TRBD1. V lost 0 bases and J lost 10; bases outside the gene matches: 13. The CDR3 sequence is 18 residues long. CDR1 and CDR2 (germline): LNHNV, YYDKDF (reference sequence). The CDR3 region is CATSRDGVPGQGAREQFF. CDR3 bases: TGTGCCACCAGCAGAGATGGAGTTCCGGGACAGGGGGCGCGGGAGCAGTTCTTC. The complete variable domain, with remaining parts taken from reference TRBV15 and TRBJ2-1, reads DAMVIQNPRYQVTQFGKPVTLSCSQTLNHNVMYWYQQKSSQAPKLLFHYYDKDFNNEADTPDNFQSRRPNTSFCFLDIRSPGLGDTAMYLCATSRDGVPGQGAREQFFGPGTRLTVL.

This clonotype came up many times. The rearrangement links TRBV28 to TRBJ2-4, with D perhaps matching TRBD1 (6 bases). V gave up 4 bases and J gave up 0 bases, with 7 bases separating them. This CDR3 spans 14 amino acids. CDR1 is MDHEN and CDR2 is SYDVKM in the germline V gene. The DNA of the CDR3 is TGTGCCAGCAGTTCCAGGGGAGCCAAAAACATTCAGTACTTC. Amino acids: CASSSRGAKNIQYF.

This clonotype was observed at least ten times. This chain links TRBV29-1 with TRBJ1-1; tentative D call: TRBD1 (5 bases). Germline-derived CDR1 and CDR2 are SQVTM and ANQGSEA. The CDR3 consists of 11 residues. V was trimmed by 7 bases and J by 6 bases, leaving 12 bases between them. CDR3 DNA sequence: TGCAGCGCCGGCGGGGACGCTGAAGCTTTCTTT. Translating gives CSAGGDAEAFF.

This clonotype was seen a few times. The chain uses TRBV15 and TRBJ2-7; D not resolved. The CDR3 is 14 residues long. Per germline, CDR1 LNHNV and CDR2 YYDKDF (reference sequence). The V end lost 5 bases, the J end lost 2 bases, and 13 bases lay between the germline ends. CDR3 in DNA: TGTGCCACCAGCCGCTCGGGCTCAACCTACGAGCAGTACTTC. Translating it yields CATSRSGSTYEQYF.

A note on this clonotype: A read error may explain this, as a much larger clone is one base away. This chain's CDR3 is CAGTRTSGGVGQETQYF. CDR3 bases: TGTGCCGGCACTCGGACTAGCGGAGGGGTAGGACAAGAGACCCAGTACTTC. V is TRBV6-2 or TRBV6-3 and J is TRBJ2-5, with 10 positions matching TRBD2. The CDR3 length is 17 residues. Per the germline V gene, CDR1 is MNHEY and CDR2 is SVGEGT. Trimming at V came to 11 bases and at J to 2 bases, leaving 17 bases not matched to a gene.

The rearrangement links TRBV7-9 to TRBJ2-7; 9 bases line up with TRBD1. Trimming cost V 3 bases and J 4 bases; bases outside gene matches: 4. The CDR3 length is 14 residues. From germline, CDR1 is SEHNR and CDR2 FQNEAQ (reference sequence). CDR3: CASSFLDRGYEQYF. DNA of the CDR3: TGTGCCAGCAGCTTTTTGGACAGGGGATACGAGCAGTACTTC.

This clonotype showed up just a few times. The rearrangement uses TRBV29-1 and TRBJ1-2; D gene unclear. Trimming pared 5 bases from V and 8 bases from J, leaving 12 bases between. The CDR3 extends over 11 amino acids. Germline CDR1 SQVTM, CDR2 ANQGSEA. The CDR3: CSVPATGGYTF. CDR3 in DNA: TGCAGCGTTCCGGCAACGGGCGGCTACACCTTC.